This T cell receptor (beta chain) came from a study of T cell repertoires and Cas9 in healthy adults (dated by TCRdb to about 2018). Turning to the overall study: SpCas9-reactive T cells were characterized for multi-effector potency, cytotoxicity and lineage determination within the CD4 and CD8 compartments. The study examined preexisting T cell immunity against the Streptococcus pyogenes Cas9 nuclease (SpCas9) used in CRISPR gene editing.

Donors were healthy humans. In the case of this clone: There is no known antigen for this receptor. No much larger clone is present one base from it, and per-base qualities are unavailable.

Libraries were built with the immunoSEQ multiplex PCR assay. TCRdb re-hosts the immuneACCESS table, in-frame sequences only. Its copies lack some clones; in the studies checked, an unresolved V gene accounts for under half of them, and the cause for the rest is not known. Recorded for this sample are tens of thousands of clones; more than 90% of them occurred a single time. Clones ranked in the top ten supply 0.55% to 0.85% of the sample. Compared with germline, V lacks 3 bases and J lacks 4 bases; bases without a gene match: 16. The CDR3 runs 19 residues from the cysteine to the phenylalanine. CDR3 DNA only is kept here, 57 bases in frame from base 1. CDR1 and CDR2 are read off the germline V gene (reference sequence) as LNHNV and YYDKDF. Broad study findings and their caveats: SpCas9-reactive regulatory T cells were reported to mitigate proliferation and function of SpCas9-reactive effector T cells in vitro.

The receptor was isolated from a human donor in good health. Rearrangement joined TRBV15 to TRBJ2-3; a stretch of 10 junction bases matches TRBD2. Sequenced input: CD4+ effector T cells (CD127+, CD25-, CD137-, CD154-) from PBMCs; culture status not recorded. The CDR3 corresponds to CATSRGLALVQSGADTQYF. The nucleotides are TGTGCCACCAGCAGGGGACTAGCGTTAGTACAGAGTGGGGCAGATACGCAGTATTTT.